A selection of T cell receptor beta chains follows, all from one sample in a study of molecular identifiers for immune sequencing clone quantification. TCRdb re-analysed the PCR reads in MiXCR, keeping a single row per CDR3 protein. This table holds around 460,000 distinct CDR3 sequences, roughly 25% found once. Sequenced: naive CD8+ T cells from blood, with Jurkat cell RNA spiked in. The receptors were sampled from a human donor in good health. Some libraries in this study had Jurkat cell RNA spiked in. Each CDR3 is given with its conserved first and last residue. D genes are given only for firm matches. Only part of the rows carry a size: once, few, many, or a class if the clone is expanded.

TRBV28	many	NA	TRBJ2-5	CASSLGSYSQETQYF	TGTGCCAGCAGTTTAGGTTCTTACAGCCAAGAGACCCAGTACTTC
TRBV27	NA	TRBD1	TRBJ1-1	CASSLVQSQGVGTEAFF	TGTGCCAGCAGTTTAGTTCAATCACAGGGGGTTGGTACTGAAGCTTTCTTT
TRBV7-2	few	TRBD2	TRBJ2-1	CASSLDSGSFGKDNEQFF	TGTGCCAGCAGCTTGGATAGCGGGAGCTTTGGGAAGGACAATGAGCAGTTCTTC
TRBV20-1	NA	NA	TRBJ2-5	CSARASPGQPGEPQYF	TGCAGTGCTAGAGCCTCCCCCGGACAACCCGGGGAGCCCCAGTACTTC
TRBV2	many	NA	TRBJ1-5	CASSAPGETRVTAPQHF	TGTGCCAGCAGTGCACCAGGCGAGACCAGGGTCACGGCGCCCCAGCATTTT
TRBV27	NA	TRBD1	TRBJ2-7	CASSFGTAGLHEQYF	TGTGCCAGCAGTTTCGGGACAGCCGGGCTCCACGAGCAGTACTTC
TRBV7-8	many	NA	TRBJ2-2	CASLGAANTGELFF	TGTGCCAGCCTAGGGGCAGCGAACACCGGGGAGCTGTTTTTT
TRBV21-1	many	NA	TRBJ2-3	CASSKSETRLADTQYF	TGTGCCAGCAGCAAAAGTGAGACTAGATTGGCAGATACGCAGTATTTT
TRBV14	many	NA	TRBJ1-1	CASSQLSNTEAFF	TGTGCCAGCAGCCAATTATCGAACACTGAAGCTTTCTTT
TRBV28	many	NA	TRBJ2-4	CASSLSGNIQYF	TGTGCCAGCAGTTTAAGTGGAAACATTCAGTACTTC
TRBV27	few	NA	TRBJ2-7	CASSSITPGPPNYEQYF	TGTGCCAGCAGTTCCATTACCCCAGGCCCGCCTAACTACGAGCAGTACTTC
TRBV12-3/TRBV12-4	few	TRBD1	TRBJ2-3	CASSERTGGADTQYF	TGTGCCAGCAGTGAAAGGACAGGGGGGGCAGATACGCAGTATTTT
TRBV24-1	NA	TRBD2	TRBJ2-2	CATSDTGAGLGAGELFF	TGTGCCACCAGTGATACTGGAGCGGGATTGGGCGCCGGGGAGCTGTTTTTT
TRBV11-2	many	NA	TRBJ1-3	CASSLGRTSGNTIYF	TGTGCCAGCAGCTTAGGGCGGACCTCTGGAAACACCATATATTTT
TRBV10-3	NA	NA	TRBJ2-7	CAISEHETHYEQYF	TGTGCCATCAGTGAGCACGAGACTCACTACGAGCAGTACTTC
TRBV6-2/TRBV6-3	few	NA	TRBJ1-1	CASSYHQNTEAFF	TGTGCCAGCAGTTATCACCAGAACACTGAAGCTTTCTTT
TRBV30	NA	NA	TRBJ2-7	CAWSALQGYEQYF	TGTGCCTGGAGTGCCCTCCAAGGTTACGAGCAGTACTTC
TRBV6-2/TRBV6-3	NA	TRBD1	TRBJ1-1	CASSPPTGMHTEAFF	TGTGCCAGCAGTCCACCGACAGGGATGCACACTGAAGCTTTCTTT
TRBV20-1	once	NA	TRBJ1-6	CSARDSRQDYNSPLHF	TGCAGTGCTAGAGATAGCCGACAGGACTATAATTCACCCCTCCACTTT
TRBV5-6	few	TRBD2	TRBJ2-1	CASSFGLAGLDNEQFF	TGTGCCAGCAGCTTTGGTCTAGCGGGACTCGACAATGAGCAGTTCTTC
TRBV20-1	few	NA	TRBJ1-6	CSAHHSGVWSSYNSPLHF	TGCAGTGCCCACCACTCAGGGGTCTGGAGCTCCTATAATTCACCCCTCCACTTT
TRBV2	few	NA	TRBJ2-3	CASTRPRDISDTQYF	TGTGCCAGCACTAGACCGAGGGACATCTCAGATACGCAGTATTTT
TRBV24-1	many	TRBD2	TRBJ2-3	CATSSGLAGADTQYF	TGTGCCACCAGTTCGGGACTAGCGGGAGCAGATACGCAGTATTTT
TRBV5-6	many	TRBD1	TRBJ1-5	CASSAGQGGNQPQHF	TGTGCCAGCAGCGCGGGACAGGGAGGCAATCAGCCCCAGCATTTT
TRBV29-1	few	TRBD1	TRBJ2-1	CSTGQGAYNEQFF	TGCAGCACCGGACAGGGGGCGTACAATGAGCAGTTCTTC
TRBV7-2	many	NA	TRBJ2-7	CASSLGPDAYEQYF	TGTGCCAGCAGCTTAGGTCCAGATGCCTACGAGCAGTACTTC
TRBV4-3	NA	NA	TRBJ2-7	CASSQDGAAYEQYF	TGCGCCAGCAGCCAAGATGGTGCAGCCTACGAGCAGTACTTC
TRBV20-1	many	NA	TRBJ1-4	CSARDFREVFENEKLFF	TGCAGTGCCAGGGATTTTAGGGAGGTATTCGAGAATGAAAAACTGTTTTTT
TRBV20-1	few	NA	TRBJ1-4	CSARPGVGEKLFF	TGCAGTGCTAGACCAGGGGTTGGGGAAAAACTGTTTTTT
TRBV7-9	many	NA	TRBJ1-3	CASTPGPTNSGNTIYF	TGTGCCAGCACCCCCGGTCCGACCAACTCTGGAAACACCATATATTTT
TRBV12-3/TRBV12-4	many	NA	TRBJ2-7	CASSKTRDSVNEQYF	TGTGCCAGCAGCAAAACCCGGGACTCAGTAAACGAGCAGTACTTC